These T cell receptor beta chains were read from a single sample in a study of T cell changes during pregnancy in multiple sclerosis. Data came from immunoSEQ multiplex PCR; TCRdb stores just in-frame clones and leaves some out. The sample carries 40,000 to 60,000 clones, around 90% recorded once. The input for sequencing was CD8+ T cells from peripheral blood mononuclear cells, taken after pregnancy. All receptors derive from a female donor with multiple sclerosis, enrolled in a pregnancy study. Both conserved end residues are part of each CDR3. A D gene is named only where the DNA matches it firmly. Some rows mark clone size as missing; the rest say once, few, many or name a class of expanded clone.

j_gene,v_gene,d_gene,abundance,CDR3aa,CDR3nt
TRBJ2-7,TRBV7-9,TRBD1,once,CASSSGTDFYEQYF,TGTGCCAGCAGCTCCGGGACAGATTTTTACGAGCAGTACTTC
TRBJ1-2,TRBV15,.,.,CATSRDSAQYGYTF,TGTGCCACCAGCAGAGATTCAGCACAGTATGGCTACACCTTC
TRBJ1-1,TRBV4-1,.,.,CASSYREGGTEAFF,TGCGCCAGCAGCTACAGGGAGGGCGGCACTGAAGCTTTCTTT
TRBJ2-3,TRBV5-6,TRBD2,.,CAGGRGVGDTQYF,TGTGCAGGCGGACGGGGGGTTGGCGATACGCAGTATTTT
TRBJ2-7,TRBV27,TRBD1,.,CATAWQGAHEQYF,TGTGCCACAGCCTGGCAGGGGGCCCACGAGCAGTACTTC
TRBJ1-2,TRBV27,.,.,CASSLAGFGYGYTF,TGTGCCAGCAGTTTGGCAGGGTTTGGCTATGGCTACACCTTC
TRBJ1-1,TRBV5-1,.,.,CASSHNRNENTEAFF,TGCGCCAGCAGCCATAACAGGAACGAGAACACTGAAGCTTTCTTT
TRBJ2-3,TRBV9,.,.,CASRADLGTQYF,TGTGCCAGCAGGGCAGACCTAGGTACGCAGTATTTT
TRBJ1-2,TRBV6-5,.,.,CASAFPGDGYTF,TGTGCCAGCGCCTTCCCAGGGGACGGCTACACCTTC
TRBJ2-2,TRBV6-5,.,.,CASTTTENTGELFF,TGTGCCAGCACCACCACAGAGAACACCGGGGAGCTGTTTTTT
TRBJ2-7,TRBV9,.,once,CASSVGLYYEQYF,TGTGCCAGCAGCGTAGGACTTTACTACGAGCAGTACTTC
TRBJ2-3,TRBV7-6,TRBD2,.,CASSLDRGGNTQYF,TGTGCCAGCAGCTTAGATCGGGGGGGAAATACGCAGTATTTT
TRBJ2-3,TRBV15,TRBD2,.,CATSRDLAGGVNF,TGTGCCACCAGCAGAGATCTAGCGGGGGGGGTAAATTTT
TRBJ1-1,TRBV18,TRBD1,once,CASSPDRDSNEAFF,TGTGCCAGCTCACCGGACAGGGACTCGAATGAAGCTTTCTTT
TRBJ2-3,TRBV11-2,.,.,CASSVQHTDTQYF,TGTGCCAGCAGCGTCCAACACACAGATACGCAGTATTTT
TRBJ2-7,TRBV5-1,.,.,CASSVPGGNEQYF,TGCGCCAGCAGCGTGCCGGGCGGGAACGAGCAGTACTTC
TRBJ2-7,TRBV2,.,.,CASSDGYEQYF,TGTGCCAGCAGTGACGGCTACGAGCAGTACTTC
TRBJ2-2,TRBV27,.,.,CASSFPPGELFF,TGTGCCAGCAGTTTTCCTCCCGGGGAGCTGTTTTTT
TRBJ1-1,TRBV19,TRBD1,.,CASSITGGTEAFF,TGTGCCAGTAGTATTACAGGGGGCACTGAAGCTTTCTTT
TRBJ1-5,TRBV5-6,TRBD1,.,CASSFGTGNQPQHF,TGTGCCAGCAGCTTCGGGACAGGTAATCAGCCCCAGCATTTT
TRBJ1-1,TRBV19,.,.,CASSPSIRSTEAFF,TGTGCCAGTAGTCCGTCGATTAGGAGCACTGAAGCTTTCTTT
TRBJ2-7,TRBV11-2,.,.,CASSLFRQGEQYF,TGTGCCAGCAGCTTATTTCGCCAGGGCGAGCAGTACTTC
TRBJ1-3,TRBV13,.,.,CASSSVLSGNTIYF,TGTGCCAGCAGCTCGGTCCTCTCTGGAAACACCATATATTTT
TRBJ2-7,TRBV5-5,.,.,CASSPGGSSYEQYF,TGTGCCAGCAGCCCGGGGGGCAGCTCCTACGAGCAGTACTTC
TRBJ2-7,TRBV11-2,.,once,CASSLDYSYEQYF,TGTGCCAGCAGCTTAGATTACTCCTACGAGCAGTACTTC
TRBJ1-1,TRBV7-8,TRBD1,.,CASSPWTGGNEAFF,TGTGCCAGCAGCCCGTGGACAGGGGGAAACGAAGCTTTCTTT
TRBJ1-1,TRBV9,.,.,CASSRDTEAFF,TGTGCCAGCAGCCGTGACACTGAAGCTTTCTTT
TRBJ2-7,TRBV7-8,.,.,CASSSAGGYEQYF,TGTGCCAGCAGCTCCGCCGGAGGCTACGAGCAGTACTTC
TRBJ1-4,TRBV9,.,few,CASSRGVLLEKLFF,TGTGCCAGCAGCCGGGGGGTTCTATTGGAAAAACTGTTTTTT
TRBJ2-7,TRBV18,.,.,CASSPPILYSGEQYF,TGTGCCAGCTCACCACCGATATTATACTCTGGCGAGCAGTACTTC
TRBJ2-7,TRBV5-6,TRBD1,.,CASSLGTGFYEQYF,TGTGCCAGCAGCTTGGGGACAGGGTTCTACGAGCAGTACTTC
TRBJ2-7,TRBV6-5,TRBD1,.,CASTSGQGIYEQYF,TGTGCCAGCACCTCGGGACAGGGCATCTACGAGCAGTACTTC
TRBJ2-2,TRBV29-1,.,.,CSVPLNTGELFF,TGCAGCGTTCCTCTGAACACCGGGGAGCTGTTTTTT
TRBJ2-7,TRBV6-5,TRBD1,.,CASRGQGVEQYF,TGTGCCAGCAGGGGACAGGGAGTGGAGCAGTACTTC
TRBJ1-6,TRBV13,.,.,CASSPSQGGSYNSPLHF,TGTGCCAGCAGCCCAAGCCAGGGCGGCTCCTATAATTCACCCCTCCACTTT
TRBJ2-2,TRBV4-3,.,few,CASSFAGQGELFF,TGCGCCAGCAGCTTTGCAGGGCAAGGGGAGCTGTTTTTT
TRBJ2-7,TRBV4-1,.,.,CASSPGDTYEQYF,TGCGCCAGCAGCCCCGGGGACACCTACGAGCAGTACTTC
TRBJ2-5,TRBV5-6,TRBD1,.,CASSPGTGGGETQYF,TGTGCCAGCAGCCCGGGGACAGGGGGCGGGGAGACCCAGTACTTC
TRBJ1-1,TRBV6-1,.,.,CASSETGPNTEAFF,TGTGCCAGCAGTGAAACAGGGCCGAACACTGAAGCTTTCTTT
TRBJ2-2,TRBV15,TRBD1,once,CATSRPSTGFGGELFF,TGTGCCACCAGCAGACCTTCGACAGGGTTTGGCGGGGAGCTGTTTTTT
TRBJ1-1,TRBV5-8,.,.,CASSLRGNTEAFF,TGTGCCAGCAGCCTCCGGGGTAACACTGAAGCTTTCTTT
TRBJ2-7,TRBV19,.,.,CASSPLVGEGTYEQYF,TGTGCCAGTAGTCCCCTCGTAGGGGAAGGCACTTACGAGCAGTACTTC
TRBJ1-2,TRBV5-8,.,.,CASTREGEGYGYTF,TGTGCCAGCACCCGCGAGGGGGAGGGCTATGGCTACACCTTC
TRBJ1-5,TRBV4-2,.,.,CASSQDEHQPQHF,TGTGCCAGCAGCCAAGATGAGCATCAGCCCCAGCATTTT
TRBJ2-1,TRBV7-9,.,.,CASSLPDRSDEQFF,TGTGCCAGCAGCCTACCTGATAGGAGCGATGAGCAGTTCTTC
TRBJ2-2,TRBV9,.,.,CASSVFRDWTNTGELFF,TGTGCCAGCAGCGTATTTAGGGACTGGACGAACACCGGGGAGCTGTTTTTT
TRBJ2-7,TRBV9,TRBD1,.,CASSVGQGASREQYF,TGTGCCAGCAGCGTAGGGCAGGGGGCAAGTCGGGAGCAGTACTTC
TRBJ1-4,TRBV11-1,.,.,CASSRSGGNNEKLFF,TGTGCCAGCAGCCGATCGGGGGGGAATAACGAAAAACTGTTTTTT
TRBJ2-1,TRBV7-8,TRBD2,.,CASSFLTSSGVSVEQFF,TGTGCCAGCAGCTTCCTAACTTCTAGCGGGGTGAGTGTTGAGCAGTTCTTC
TRBJ1-4,TRBV11-2,TRBD1,.,CASSPPPGQTNEKLFF,TGTGCCAGCAGCCCACCCCCGGGACAGACTAATGAAAAACTGTTTTTT
TRBJ1-6,TRBV6-4,.,.,CAIRWGGEPVLRGSPLHF,TGTGCCATCCGGTGGGGGGGGGAACCGGTTTTAAGGGGATCACCCCTCCACTTT
TRBJ1-2,TRBV19,TRBD1,.,CASHRGLDGYTF,TGTGCCAGTCACAGGGGGCTGGATGGCTACACCTTC
TRBJ1-6,TRBV5-4,TRBD1,.,CASSFKGASDSPLHF,TGTGCCAGCAGCTTTAAGGGGGCTTCGGATTCACCCCTCCACTTT
TRBJ2-2,TRBV6-4,TRBD2,.,CASSDGLAGNTGELFF,TGTGCCAGCAGTGACGGACTAGCGGGGAACACCGGGGAGCTGTTTTTT
TRBJ2-1,TRBV12-5,.,.,CASGSSAGGPTYNEQFF,TGTGCTAGTGGTTCCTCTGCCGGGGGGCCGACCTACAATGAGCAGTTCTTC
TRBJ1-2,TRBV27,.,.,CASSFAQTGGGYTF,TGTGCCAGCAGTTTTGCCCAAACGGGAGGCGGCTACACCTTC
TRBJ1-2,TRBV13,.,.,CASSLGRANYGYTF,TGTGCCAGCAGCTTAGGGAGAGCTAACTATGGCTACACCTTC
TRBJ1-5,TRBV19,TRBD1,.,CAGGTGDSNQPQHF,TGTGCCGGCGGGACAGGCGATAGCAATCAGCCCCAGCATTTT
TRBJ2-7,TRBV29-1,TRBD2,.,CSVSAGDAEQYF,TGCAGCGTTAGCGCGGGGGATGCCGAGCAGTACTTC
TRBJ1-2,TRBV7-8,.,.,CASSLAAGVARGYTF,TGTGCCAGCAGCTTAGCGGCGGGGGTCGCCCGAGGCTACACCTTC